This T cell receptor beta chain was identified in a study of T cells in Graves' hyperthyroidism and ophthalmopathy. Study-level findings and limits: Blood also carried most thyroid clonotypes expanded above 0.001. Ophthalmopathy got predicted by the model a median about 6.5 months before its onset.

The CDR3 regions of TCR beta were amplified from RNA transcripts. RT-PCR in the first round (using the HTBI primer set) targeted the TCR CDR3. One entry per CDR3 protein results from TCRdb running MiXCR on the multiplex PCR reads. The sample includes approximately 690,000 distinct CDR3 sequences, about 14% of them seen just once. This clonotype was seen at least ten times. Antigen: not known. For ophthalmopathy patients, the Clinical Activity Score was at least 3 and the NOSPECS grade at least 4; duration was under 3 months. The study excluded patients with uncontrolled infection, other autoimmune disease, pregnancy or lactation. The TCR comes from a woman aged 45-59 years with Graves' ophthalmopathy. The sample consisted of blood.

CDR3 bases: TGTGCCAGCAGCCCCGTGTACGGACTAGCGGGACGATACAATGAGCAGTTCTTC. It codes for CASSPVYGLAGRYNEQFF. V usage is TRBV7-9 and J usage is TRBJ2-1; 12 bases agree with TRBD2. After removal of 5 bases from V and 4 bases from J, the junction contained 12 bases not matched to a gene. Germline assignment: CDR1 SEHNR and CDR2 FQNEAQ (reference sequence). There are 18 residues in the CDR3.